This T cell receptor (beta chain) was sequenced for a study of T cell responses to AZD1222 COVID-19 vaccine. Findings and caveats of the study: Females outnumbered males among donors, who were mostly white British; clonal diversity was possibly underestimated. The CD4 TCRs associated with vaccination extended across spike and predominated at 160-218 and 743-854. Sampling captured repertoires only after the peak T cell response.

Regarding this clone: Its matching antigen is unknown.

V lost 3 bases and J lost 6; bases outside the gene matches: 5. This CDR3 is built from 14 residues. Germline V gene data show CDR1 as SEHNR and CDR2 as FQNEAQ (reference sequence). Doses given second, at about 4 or about 12 weeks, were pooled. Clones were read by immunoSEQ multiplex PCR, and TCRdb kept only the in-frame ones, dropping some. This sample has 120,000 to 150,000 clones, with around 93% found just once. The chain links TRBV7-9 to TRBJ2-3, with 8 bases lining up with TRBD2. Sample: peripheral blood, taken 28 days after the second AZD1222 dose. The TCR sequence derives from an adult who received the AZD1222 COVID-19 vaccine. The CDR3 DNA reads as TGTGCCAGCAGCTTGATGCAGCGGGGGGATACGCAGTATTTT. Translating it yields CASSLMQRGDTQYF.